This T cell receptor (beta chain) emerged from a study of T cell changes during pregnancy in multiple sclerosis. Clones were sequenced by immunoSEQ multiplex PCR, and TCRdb holds only the in-frame ones, with some missing. The data show about 50,000 clones, 92% seen once. J gave up 8 bases and V 4 bases, and 7 bases lay outside the gene matches. CDR3 length equals 14 residues. Germline V gene data show CDR1 as SNHLY and CDR2 as FYNNEI. V gene TRBV2 combines with J gene TRBJ2-1, with TRBD2 identical over 8 bases. This sequence was found in a female donor with multiple sclerosis, enrolled in a pregnancy study. The material was CD4+ T cells from peripheral blood mononuclear cells, obtained after pregnancy. The CDR3 bases are TGTGCCAGCAGTGTGCAAGCGGGAGTTGATGAGCAGTTCTTC. Its translation: CASSVQAGVDEQFF.